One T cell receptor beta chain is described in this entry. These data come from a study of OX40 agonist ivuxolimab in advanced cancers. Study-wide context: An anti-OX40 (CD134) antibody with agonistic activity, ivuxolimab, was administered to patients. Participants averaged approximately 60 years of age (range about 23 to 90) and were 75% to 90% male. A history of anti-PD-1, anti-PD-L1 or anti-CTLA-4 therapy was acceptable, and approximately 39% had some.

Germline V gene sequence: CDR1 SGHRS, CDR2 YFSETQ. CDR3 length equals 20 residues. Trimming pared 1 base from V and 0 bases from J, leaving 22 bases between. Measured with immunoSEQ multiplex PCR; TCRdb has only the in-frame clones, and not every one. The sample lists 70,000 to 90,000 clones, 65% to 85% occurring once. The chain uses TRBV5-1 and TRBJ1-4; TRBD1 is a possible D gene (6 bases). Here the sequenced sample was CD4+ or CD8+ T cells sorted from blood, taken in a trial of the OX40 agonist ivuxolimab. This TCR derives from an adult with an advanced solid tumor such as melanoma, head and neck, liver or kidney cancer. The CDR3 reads CASSLSWGQGHIATNEKLFF. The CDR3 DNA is TGCGCCAGCAGCTTGAGTTGGGGGCAGGGGCATATAGCAACTAATGAAAAACTGTTTTTT.